This T cell receptor beta chain was documented in a study of T cells after yellow fever vaccination. The overall study: When fractions had low cell numbers, they were prepared with SMART-Seq v4 Ultra Low Input.

One entry per CDR3 protein results from TCRdb running MiXCR on the 5' RACE reads. Of some 670,000 distinct CDR3 sequences in the sample, approximately 13% were seen once. Only a few counts were recorded for this clonotype. Looked up from germline, CDR1 is MNHNS and CDR2 is SASEGT. V was pared by 5 bases and J by 1 base, with 12 bases between. The CDR3 consists of 14 residues. The chain recombines TRBV6-1 with TRBJ2-7; maybe TRBD1 (5 bases). The origin of this receptor is a man under 40 who received the YFV17D yellow fever vaccine. Sequencing was performed on PBMCs, taken on the day of the yellow fever booster vaccination. CDR3 coding DNA: TGTGCCAGCAGTAAAACGGACACATCCTACGAGCAGTACTTC. Encoded protein: CASSKTDTSYEQYF.